What follows is one T cell receptor beta chain and its context. No cognate antigen has been identified for it. It has no much larger one-base neighbor in the sample; base qualities were not kept. Using the deep immunoSEQ assay, TCR CDR3 regions were amplified from genomic DNA by multiplex PCR. Extracted genomic DNA from each cell subset was spread evenly across all wells of several immunoSEQ 96-well plates, with each plate serving as a replicate. For sorted subsets, about 220 ng of genomic DNA, equivalent to about 30,000 T cell genomes, went into each replicate PCR. Purified libraries were quantified with a Qubit 3.0 fluorometer, sized on a Bioanalyzer 2100, and re-quantified with the KAPA Library Quantification kit. Every immunoSEQ 96-well plate was sequenced on a dedicated single-read 150-cycle Illumina NextSeq 550 flow cell. In the source study's methods: Because only junctional sequences without quality scores were contained in the immunoSEQ output, filtering matching that applied to full-length reads could not be performed. Sequences were annotated with PyIR, a Python wrapper for IgBLAST v1.9, using IMGT germline references to assign V/J genes and CDR3. Reads were filtered out if the reads had weak V/J assignments (E-value above 1e-6), no CDR3, stop codons, out-of-frame junctions, or ambiguous translated residues. A V3J clonotype was defined by an identical inferred V gene, J gene, and CDR3 amino acid sequence. To compute the percentage overlap between repertoires, the number of shared unique clonotypes was divided by the size of the smaller repertoire. RTK rarefaction, the Chao1 estimator, and Recon v2.1 estimates of unobserved clonotypes were used to assess repertoire richness. Generation probabilities for all TCRbeta clonotypes obtained by the gDNA method from several donors were computed using OLGA. TCRdb limited this immuneACCESS table to in-frame rearrangements with V and J called. A share of clones is missing; checked studies link under half to unresolved V genes, and the rest is unexplained. The DNA was the basis for D and trimming; V, J and clone size are from that table. The sample table holds about 2.1 million clones, of which about 92% were seen once. The ten largest make up roughly 1.7% of the sample.

This sample was taken from a study of shared clonotypes between healthy human individuals (TCRdb year 2020). Concerning the study at large: Three men and a couple of women, aged 18 to 49 years, made up the cohort. For each donor, CD4 naive and CD4 memory were each run on three plates, CD8 naive on two plates, and CD8 memory on one plate. To estimate repertoire size and how much clonotypes are shared between individuals, the study performed deep sequencing of blood TCR repertoires from 4 to 6 healthy adults. To increase sequencing depth and limit assay-specific biases, TCR repertoire library preparation and sequencing were carried out by different laboratories using diverse techniques. Between about 0.85 and 9.5 billion PBMCs per donor were obtained by leukapheresis. What the study reported, not specific to this receptor: Sampling was restricted to blood, and TCR repertoires in tissue are likely to differ from TCR repertoires in blood. Sharing across a few donors was observed for approximately 5% of naive CD4, 3% to 3.5% of naive CD8, over 2% of memory CD4, and about 0.4% of memory CD8 clonotypes. Higher generation probabilities were observed for clonotypes shared by all four sorted-subset donors than for non-shared clonotypes. Because the study included a small number of donors, the genetic and exposure-history diversity represented was limited. Rarefaction of sorted-subset datasets indicated incomplete sequencing despite the large sequencing depth. Naive subsets generally had larger estimated clonotype richness than memory subsets did. Pairwise subsampling led to the expectation that sequencing depth would affect the degree of clonotype sharing among donors.

CD8 naive samples were obtained by positive selection for CCR7 among CD45RO-negative cells, yielding a CD45RA+CCR7+ population from which TemRA cells were excluded. Donors were healthy HIV-negative adults with no recently reported acute infections or vaccinations. All donors were Caucasian adults living in Nashville, Tennessee, USA. Blood was collected by leukapheresis, and PBMCs were isolated by Ficoll-Histopaque density gradient centrifugation and then cryopreserved in liquid nitrogen vapor phase. Analytical flow cytometry was used to check the purity and quantity of each magnetically sorted T cell population. Genomic DNA was isolated from every sorted fraction and measured by UV absorbance on a Nanodrop 2000c. Reading from cysteine to phenylalanine, the CDR3 counts 18 amino acids. Just the 54-base CDR3 DNA is kept, in frame starting at base 1. V and J are truncated by 1 base and 2 bases respectively, leaving an intervening sequence of 15 bases. The germline V gene (reference sequence) provides CDR1 SEHNR and CDR2 FQNEAQ.

This clonotype originated in a man between 18 and 35 years old in good health. Some clones in this sample may be carry-over from other donors' samples. In this chain, TRBV7-9 is recombined with TRBJ2-6; matching of 6 bases hints at TRBD1 as the D gene. Sequenced input: naive CD8+ T cells from PBMCs. The sample's cell subset or site label, decoded: CD45RA+CCR7+. The nucleotides read TGTGCCAGCAGCTTAGAGAGGTCAGGGGCTACTGGGGCCAACGTCCTGACTTTC. This encodes CASSLERSGATGANVLTF.